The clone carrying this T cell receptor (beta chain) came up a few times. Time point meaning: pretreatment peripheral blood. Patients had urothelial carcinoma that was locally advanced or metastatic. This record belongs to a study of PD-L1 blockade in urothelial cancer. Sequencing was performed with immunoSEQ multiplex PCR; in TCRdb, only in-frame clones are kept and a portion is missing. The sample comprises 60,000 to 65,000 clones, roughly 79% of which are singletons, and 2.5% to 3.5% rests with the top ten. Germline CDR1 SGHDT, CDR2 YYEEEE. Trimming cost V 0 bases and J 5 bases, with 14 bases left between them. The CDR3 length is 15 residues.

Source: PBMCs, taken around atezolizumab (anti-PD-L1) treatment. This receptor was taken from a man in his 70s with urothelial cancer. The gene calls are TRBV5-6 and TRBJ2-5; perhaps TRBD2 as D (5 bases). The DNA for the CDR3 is TGTGCCAGCAGCTTGGGTCTAGCAGTTGTGGAGACCCAGTACTTC. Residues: CASSLGLAVVETQYF.